The 24 T cell receptor beta chains in this list originate from one sample, sequenced in a study of CD8 T cells in Susac syndrome. A quantity of about 0.5 to 1 ug RNA underwent reverse transcription using random hexamers. From the immunoSEQ multiplex PCR reads, TCRdb called clonotypes with MiXCR, one entry per CDR3 protein. Of hundreds of thousands of distinct CDR3 sequences in the sample, 85% were seen once. The sequencing sample was made of CD8+ T cells from PBMCs. These receptors came from a human donor with multiple sclerosis.

This clonotype appeared a few times. This rearrangement joins TRBV20-1 to TRBJ2-7; D possibly matches TRBD1 or TRBD2 (5 bases each). This CDR3 region has 15 residues. Trimming shortened V by 4 bases and J by 5 bases, and 21 bases separated the two germline ends. Germline values: CDR1 DFQATT, CDR2 SNEGSKA (reference sequence). The CDR3 reads CSAKNPVGVKNEQYF. In DNA form, the CDR3 reads TGCAGTGCTAAAAACCCAGTGGGGGTTAAGAACGAGCAGTACTTC.

The rearrangement uses TRBV4-1 and TRBJ2-5, with D unclear. V shed 3 bases and J shed 2 bases, with 13 bases lying between them. The CDR3 extends over 15 amino acids. CDR1 and CDR2 from the germline V gene are MGHRA and YSYEKL. The CDR3 bases are TGCGCCAGCAGCCAGCTATCTGGGGAACAAGAGACCCAGTACTTC. Protein product: CASSQLSGEQETQYF.

This clonotype appeared once. V and J are TRBV27 and TRBJ2-2, with D perhaps being TRBD1 or TRBD2 (5 bases each). This CDR3 comprises 15 residues. Germline assignment: CDR1 MNHEY and CDR2 SMNVEV (reference sequence). With 7 bases removed from V and 1 base from J, the gap between germline ends came to 13 bases. CDR3 protein: CASTSRDRNTGELFF. The CDR3, as DNA: TGTGCCAGCACTAGCCGGGACCGGAACACCGGGGAGCTGTTTTTT.

V is TRBV24-1 and J is TRBJ2-2; D is ambiguous. The CDR3 contains 13 residues. V gave up 0 bases and J gave up 7 bases, with 5 bases separating them. Germline V gene lookup returns CDR1 KGHDR and CDR2 SFDVKD. This CDR3 reads CATSDLLGGELFF. The DNA of the CDR3 is TGTGCCACCAGTGATTTGTTGGGCGGGGAGCTGTTTTTT.

This chain connects TRBV15 to TRBJ1-2; 8 bases agree with TRBD1. The CDR3 length is 14 residues. Per germline, CDR1 LNHNV and CDR2 YYDKDF (reference sequence). The ends lost 3 bases at V and 6 bases at J; junction bases unmatched: 6. The CDR3 here is CATSSLQGADGYTF. The DNA for the CDR3 is TGTGCCACCAGCAGCCTTCAGGGGGCGGATGGCTACACCTTC.

This clonotype has only a few counts. The gene calls are TRBV19 and TRBJ1-1; D is unclear. The CDR3 consists of 13 residues. V was pared by 3 bases and J by 5 bases, with 10 bases between. Germline V gene lookup returns CDR1 LNHDA and CDR2 SQIVND (reference sequence). CDR3 sequence: CASSIGGFTEAFF. CDR3 nucleotide sequence: TGTGCCAGTAGTATTGGTGGGTTTACTGAAGCTTTCTTT.

V and J are TRBV10-2 and TRBJ1-5; tentatively, D is TRBD1 (5 bases). Trimming removed 0 bases from V and 9 bases from J, with 9 bases in between. Germline CDR1 is WSHSY and CDR2 is SAAADI. The CDR3 length is 13 residues. This CDR3 reads CASSESVGPPQHF. The CDR3, as DNA: TGCGCCAGCAGTGAGTCGGTGGGGCCGCCCCAGCATTTT.

The V call is TRBV7-9, the J call TRBJ2-1; 10 nucleotides match TRBD1. Germline CDR1 SEHNR, CDR2 FQNEAQ (reference sequence). The CDR3 runs 17 residues. With 5 bases clipped from V and 8 bases from J, the junction kept 15 bases outside the gene matches. CDR3 amino acids: CASSSAQPGQGPHEQFF. Here the CDR3 DNA reads TGTGCCAGCAGCAGTGCCCAGCCGGGACAGGGGCCCCATGAGCAGTTCTTC. The full variable domain, its missing parts supplied by reference TRBV7-9 and TRBJ2-1, is DTGVSQNPRHKITKRGQNVTFRCDPISEHNRLYWYRQTLGQGPEFLTYFQNEAQLEKSRLLSDRFSAERPKGSFSTLEIQRTEQGDSAMYLCASSSAQPGQGPHEQFFGPGTRLTVL.

This clonotype is a singleton in its sample. This chain uses TRBV27 with TRBJ1-3, with D uncertain. Germline V lookup: CDR1 MNHEY, CDR2 SMNVEV (reference sequence). This CDR3 region has 15 residues. V was trimmed by 6 bases and J by 0 bases, leaving 12 bases between them. CDR3 coding DNA: TGTGCCAGCAGCCCGCAGTGGGACTCTGGAAACACCATATATTTT. Its translation: CASSPQWDSGNTIYF.

The chain is built from TRBV19 and TRBJ2-1; D could derive from TRBD1 or TRBD2 (5 bases each). This CDR3 region has 14 residues. Per the germline V gene, CDR1 is LNHDA and CDR2 is SQIVND (reference sequence). Trimming pared 3 bases from V and 5 bases from J, leaving 11 bases between. CDR3 residues: CASSIGGRHNEQFF. As DNA, the CDR3 is TGTGCCAGTAGTATTGGGGGACGCCACAATGAGCAGTTCTTC.

The rearrangement links TRBV28 to TRBJ1-1; no clear D gene. V was pared by 8 bases and J by 3 bases, with 7 bases between. In germline, CDR1 is MDHEN, CDR2 SYDVKM. This CDR3 is built from 11 residues. CDR3 protein: CASVFHTEAFF. The CDR3 coding sequence is TGTGCCAGCGTCTTCCACACTGAAGCTTTCTTT.

V gene TRBV30 combines with J gene TRBJ1-1; 7 positions match TRBD1. From germline, CDR1 is GTSNPN and CDR2 SVGIG (reference sequence). Germline trimming cut 4 bases from V and 4 bases from J; bases unmatched to any gene: 6. The CDR3 has 13 amino acids. The CDR3 loop is CAWTEGAGTEAFF. The CDR3 nucleotides read TGTGCCTGGACGGAGGGGGCGGGCACTGAAGCTTTCTTT.

The table lists this clonotype with a few counts. The J gene is TRBJ1-2, the V gene TRBV6-1, with 11 bases identical to TRBD1. The germline gives CDR1 MNHNS, CDR2 SASEGT. The CDR3 covers 15 residues. The ends lost 8 bases at V and 0 bases at J; junction bases unmatched: 5. CDR3 sequence (DNA): TGTGCCAGCCTGGGACAGGGGGAAGCTAACTATGGCTACACCTTC. Its protein product is CASLGQGEANYGYTF.

The CDR3 DNA is TGTGCCAGCAGTGATCCGGGACAGGGGGATGAGACCCAGTACTTC. Its translation is CASSDPGQGDETQYF. V is TRBV9 and J is TRBJ2-5; 11 bases are a match to TRBD1. The CDR3 spans 15 residues. Germline values: CDR1 SGDLS, CDR2 YYNGEE. The junction had 8 bases not matched to a gene; V was cut back by 5 bases and J by 5 bases. The complete variable domain, with remaining parts taken from reference TRBV9 and TRBJ2-5, reads DSGVTQTPKHLITATGQRVTLRCSPRSGDLSVYWYQQSLDQGLQFLIQYYNGEERAKGNILERFSAQQFPDLHSELNLSSLELGDSALYFCASSDPGQGDETQYFGPGTRLLVL.

The V call is TRBV27, the J call TRBJ2-7, with D perhaps being TRBD1 or TRBD2 (5 bases each). Germline CDR1 reads MNHEY; CDR2 reads SMNVEV (reference sequence). V was trimmed by 6 bases and J by 1 base, leaving 16 bases between them. CDR3 size: 15 residues. CDR3 sequence reads: CASSPFGAYSYEQYF. The CDR3 region has the DNA TGTGCCAGCAGCCCCTTCGGGGCGTATTCCTACGAGCAGTACTTC.

This clonotype was observed a handful of times. The chain links TRBV6-1 to TRBJ2-1; 10 bases fit TRBD1. Trimming took 7 bases from V and 6 from J; bases not matched to a gene: 9. Germline CDR1 MNHNS, CDR2 SASEGT. The CDR3 is 15 residues long. As DNA, the CDR3 is TGTGCCAGCAAATGGGGACAGGGGCTCCGCAATGAGCAGTTCTTC. It encodes CASKWGQGLRNEQFF.

V gene TRBV14 combines with J gene TRBJ2-1, with 11 bases aligning to TRBD2. This CDR3 spans 18 amino acids. Trimming removed 1 base from V and 2 bases from J; junction bases left unmatched: 7. CDR1 is SGHDN and CDR2 is FVKESK in the germline V gene. In nucleotides, the CDR3 is TGTGCCAGCAGCCAAGGGCTAGCGGGAGGACATCCCTACAATGAGCAGTTCTTC. Residues: CASSQGLAGGHPYNEQFF.

The chain employs TRBV27 and TRBJ2-2, with TRBD1 matching 7 bases. The junction had 13 bases not matched to a gene; V was cut back by 5 bases and J by 7 bases. This CDR3 has 16 residues. Per the germline V gene, CDR1 is MNHEY and CDR2 is SMNVEV (reference sequence). This chain's CDR3 is CASSDPDREDGGELFF. CDR3 nucleotide sequence: TGTGCCAGCAGTGACCCCGACAGGGAAGACGGCGGGGAGCTGTTTTTT.

The table lists this clonotype with a count of one. The rearrangement uses TRBV7-6 and TRBJ1-5, with TRBD1 matching 10 bases. The CDR3 sequence is 18 residues long. CDR1 is SGHVS, CDR2 FNYEAQ, per germline. J gave up 1 base and V 5 bases, and 11 bases lay outside the gene matches. The CDR3 coding sequence is TGTGCCAGCAGCCCGGACCCGACAGGGGGCCAGAGCAATCAGCCCCAGCATTTT. It is translated as CASSPDPTGGQSNQPQHF.

The rearrangement uses TRBV7-2 and TRBJ2-2; 10 nucleotides agree with TRBD1. The V gene's germline CDR1 is SGHTA and CDR2 FQGNSA. Germline trimming cut 3 bases from V and 4 bases from J; bases unmatched to any gene: 2. This CDR3 has 15 amino acids. The DNA for the CDR3 is TGTGCCAGCAGCTTCGGGACAGGGGTCACCGGGGAGCTGTTTTTT. As protein: CASSFGTGVTGELFF.

This rearrangement joins TRBV7-7 to TRBJ1-4; D is unclear. V was trimmed by 1 base and J by 4 bases, leaving 13 bases between them. Germline V gene sequence: CDR1 SSHAT, CDR2 FNYEAQ (reference sequence). The CDR3 has 16 residues. The CDR3 here is CASSLGIGQINEKLFF. The CDR3, as DNA: TGTGCCAGCAGCTTAGGAATAGGCCAGATTAATGAAAAACTGTTTTTT.

The gene calls are TRBV11-2 and TRBJ2-1; D may be TRBD1 or TRBD2 (5 bases each). CDR1 is SGHAT, CDR2 FQNNGV, per germline. Trimming stripped 0 bases from V and 0 bases from J, with 18 bases between. This CDR3 has 19 residues. CDR3 residues: CASSLDSQKAGSSYNEQFF. As DNA, the CDR3 is TGTGCCAGCAGCTTAGATTCACAGAAGGCAGGGAGCTCCTACAATGAGCAGTTCTTC.

V gene TRBV12-3 or TRBV12-4 combines with J gene TRBJ1-2; no clear D. The CDR3 length is 15 residues. V was trimmed by 4 bases and J by 7 bases, leaving 19 bases between them. The CDR3 DNA follows: TGTGCCAGCAGTTCCCCCCGGAGCCCCTATGGTGGCTACACCTTC. Residues: CASSSPRSPYGGYTF.

This clonotype has only a few counts. V is TRBV7-6 and J is TRBJ2-5, with 7 bases that match TRBD1. Per germline, CDR1 SGHVS and CDR2 FNYEAQ. Trimming took 5 bases from V and 2 from J; bases not matched to a gene: 5. CDR3 length equals 14 residues. DNA for the CDR3: TGTGCCAGCAGCCCAATGGGACAGCAAGAGACCCAGTACTTC. It codes for CASSPMGQQETQYF.